Following are 31 T cell receptor beta chains from one sample sequenced in a study of T-cell memory formation after mild COVID-19. Each CDR3 protein is one row after TCRdb ran MiXCR on the 5' RACE reads. This sample has about 120,000 distinct CDR3 sequences, with 22% found just once. The sample taken for sequencing was PBMCs or a T cell subset sorted from them (not recorded which). These receptors came from a man aged 18 to 30 who had mild COVID-19 (a few samples of this study predate the infection). Cell type and time point are not known.

This clonotype was detected a few times. This chain connects TRBV7-3 to TRBJ1-2; the D is unclear. Germline CDR1 SGHTA, CDR2 FQGTGA. Trimming removed 3 bases at V and 8 bases at J, with 13 bases between. The CDR3 sequence is 13 residues long. CDR3 sequence: CASSFLGFEGYTF. CDR3 coding DNA: TGTGCCAGCAGCTTTTTGGGTTTTGAAGGCTACACCTTC.

The V and J genes are TRBV15 and TRBJ2-5, with D uncertain. Germline CDR1 is LNHNV and CDR2 is YYDKDF (reference sequence). The CDR3 sequence is 17 residues long. V was shortened by 6 bases and J by 2 bases, with 22 bases between the two germline ends. The CDR3 spells CATSPGRIRLVQETQYF. For the CDR3, the DNA is TGTGCCACCAGTCCCGGGCGCATCCGCCTTGTACAAGAGACCCAGTACTTC.

In this sample, this clonotype turned up a few times. The chain carries TRBV5-1 and TRBJ2-1; 7 positions match TRBD2. Germline V gene lookup returns CDR1 SGHRS and CDR2 YFSETQ. The trim removed 4 bases at V and 7 bases at J, leaving 14 bases unmatched. This CDR3 has 16 residues. The CDR3 spells CASSPLPGRGTNEQFF. The DNA for the CDR3 is TGCGCCAGCAGCCCCCTGCCCGGGCGGGGGACTAATGAGCAGTTCTTC.

The chain couples TRBV12-3 or TRBV12-4 to TRBJ1-1; no reliable D call. With 6 bases removed from V and 1 base from J, the gap between germline ends came to 9 bases. The CDR3 extends over 13 amino acids. CDR3 in DNA: TGTGCCAGCAGATGGTGGGCGAACACTGAAGCTTTCTTT. It codes for CASRWWANTEAFF.

The chain combines TRBV7-9 with TRBJ1-1; a possible D gene is TRBD1 (5 bases). From germline, CDR1 is SEHNR and CDR2 FQNEAQ (reference sequence). Trimming stripped 0 bases from V and 3 bases from J, with 8 bases between. This CDR3 has 14 amino acids. As DNA, the CDR3 is TGTGCCAGCAGCTTAGCGGGGGGACACACTGAAGCTTTCTTT. Translating it yields CASSLAGGHTEAFF.

This clonotype showed up just a few times. The chain uses TRBV5-6 and TRBJ2-3, with 12 bases that match TRBD2. The V segment lost 0 bases and the J segment 2 bases; nucleotides outside the gene matches: 10. In germline, CDR1 is SGHDT, CDR2 YYEEEE. The CDR3 extends over 19 amino acids. The CDR3 region has the DNA TGTGCCAGCAGCTTGGAACTAGCGGGGGGTTTCCTTCACACAGATACGCAGTATTTT. It is translated as CASSLELAGGFLHTDTQYF.

The chain couples TRBV9 to TRBJ2-1; 10 nucleotides agree with TRBD2. CDR3 size: 14 residues. The V gene end was trimmed by 3 bases and the J gene end by 6 bases; junction bases not matched to a gene: 3. From germline, CDR1 is SGDLS and CDR2 YYNGEE. The CDR3 region has the DNA TGTGCCAGCAGCGCGAGCGGGGGGGCCAATGAGCAGTTCTTC. This translates into CASSASGGANEQFF.

This clonotype was counted ten times or more. This rearrangement joins TRBV7-6 to TRBJ2-1; D remains ambiguous. The CDR3 runs 14 residues. V dropped 2 bases and J dropped 6 bases, with 11 bases sitting between them. Germline V CDR1 and CDR2: SGHVS, FNYEAQ. The DNA of the CDR3 is TGTGCCAGCAGCTTACGGTCCAACTTCAATGAGCAGTTCTTC. Translated, it gives CASSLRSNFNEQFF.

V and J are TRBV5-1 and TRBJ2-3; perhaps TRBD2 as D (6 bases). Trimming shortened V by 0 bases and J by 5 bases, and 16 bases separated the two germline ends. Germline-derived CDR1 and CDR2 are SGHRS and YFSETQ. This CDR3 has 16 residues. The CDR3 nucleotides read TGCGCCAGCAGCTTGGCCGTGGGACTTAAGGGAGATACGCAGTATTTT. Encoded protein: CASSLAVGLKGDTQYF.

The chain is built from TRBV4-1 and TRBJ2-2, with D unresolved. With 3 bases removed from V and 4 bases from J, the gap between germline ends came to 3 bases. The CDR3 spans 12 residues. Germline loops: CDR1 MGHRA, CDR2 YSYEKL. CDR3 nucleotide sequence: TGCGCCAGCAGCCAGGTCACCGGGGAGCTGTTTTTT. Protein: CASSQVTGELFF.

This clonotype was seen more than once but under ten times. The chain uses TRBV5-1 and TRBJ2-2; D remains ambiguous. Germline loops: CDR1 SGHRS, CDR2 YFSETQ. CDR3 length: 17 residues. The ends were cut back, 0 bases at V and 0 bases at J, with 12 bases in the middle. CDR3 nucleotides: TGCGCCAGCAGCTTGGCTGACCTCGGCCCGAACACCGGGGAGCTGTTTTTT. Translating it yields CASSLADLGPNTGELFF.

This chain links TRBV20-1 with TRBJ2-3; D is unclear. Germline values: CDR1 DFQATT, CDR2 SNEGSKA (reference sequence). The V end lost 5 bases, the J end lost 6 bases, and 9 bases lay between the germline ends. This CDR3 is built from 11 residues. The CDR3, as DNA: TGCAGTGCTTCGAAATTGGATACGCAGTATTTT. As protein: CSASKLDTQYF.

This clonotype turned up a few times. V gene TRBV6-2 or TRBV6-3 combines with J gene TRBJ2-7, with 10 positions matching TRBD1. The ends lost 5 bases at V and 5 bases at J; junction bases unmatched: 6. Germline CDR1 MNHEY, CDR2 SVGEGT. This CDR3 has 14 residues. CDR3 nucleotides: TGTGCCAGCAGTCTCCCGGGACAGGGGAACGAGCAGTACGTC. The encoded protein is CASSLPGQGNEQYV.

The V call is TRBV6-2 or TRBV6-3, the J call TRBJ2-1, with a possible D match to TRBD2 (6 bases). CDR1 and CDR2 from the germline V gene are MNHEY and SVGEGT. This CDR3 contains 14 residues. The V and J ends lost 4 bases and 7 bases respectively, with 14 bases between them. This chain's CDR3 is CASSSPGLLNEQFF. In DNA, the CDR3 is TGTGCCAGCAGTTCACCGGGACTTTTGAATGAGCAGTTCTTC.

The chain combines TRBV7-9 with TRBJ1-5; 8 nucleotides agree with TRBD1. Per the germline V gene, CDR1 is SEHNR and CDR2 is FQNEAQ (reference sequence). After removal of 2 bases from V and 3 bases from J, the junction contained 6 bases not matched to a gene. CDR3 length: 16 amino acids. The CDR3 coding sequence is TGTGCCAGCAGCTTATCGACAGGGGTGTACAATCAGCCCCAGCATTTT. Translated: CASSLSTGVYNQPQHF.

This clonotype has just a few counts. The gene calls are TRBV6-5 and TRBJ2-5, with D unclear. CDR3 length: 14 amino acids. Germline V gene lookup returns CDR1 MNHEY and CDR2 SVGAGI. V lost 0 bases and J lost 5, with 10 bases in between. CDR3 residues: CASSYSRNGETQYF. CDR3 coding DNA: TGTGCCAGCAGTTACTCGAGGAATGGGGAGACCCAGTACTTC.

There are a few counts of this clonotype. The J gene is TRBJ1-5, the V gene TRBV10-3; weak D call: TRBD1 (5 bases). Deletions cut 3 bases from V and 7 bases from J, with 19 bases between. Germline V gene data show CDR1 as ENHRY and CDR2 as SYGVKD. The CDR3 extends over 16 amino acids. CDR3 sequence reads: CAISDSGFSRGQPQHF. In DNA, the CDR3 is TGTGCCATCAGTGATTCAGGGTTCAGTCGAGGGCAGCCCCAGCATTTT.

V and J are TRBV7-2 and TRBJ2-4; the D gene is possibly TRBD2 (6 bases). Per germline, CDR1 SGHTA and CDR2 FQGNSA. The CDR3 extends over 16 amino acids. The V end was cut by 5 bases, the J end by 5 bases, with 19 bases between. The CDR3 is CASSPPRGSWENIQYF. The DNA of the CDR3 is TGTGCCAGCAGCCCCCCTCGGGGGTCCTGGGAAAACATTCAGTACTTC.

At least ten counts were recorded for this clonotype. The chain joins TRBV7-9 to TRBJ1-1; D is unclear. V dropped 0 bases and J dropped 10 bases, with 18 bases sitting between them. Germline lookup yields CDR1 SEHNR and CDR2 FQNEAQ (reference sequence). CDR3 size: 15 residues. As DNA, the CDR3 is TGTGCCAGCAGCTTAGCGGGCCCGGCAGGAAGTGTAGCTTTCTTT. Protein: CASSLAGPAGSVAFF.

The sample holds a few counts of this clonotype. The chain combines TRBV29-1 with TRBJ2-5; no clear D. Trimming shortened V by 0 bases and J by 5 bases, and 16 bases separated the two germline ends. Per the germline V gene, CDR1 is SQVTM and CDR2 is ANQGSEA. The CDR3 loop spans 15 amino acids. In DNA form, the CDR3 reads TGCAGCGTTGAAGATCTTCTGTTGGAGTCGGAGACCCAGTACTTC. This translates into CSVEDLLLESETQYF.

The chain recombines TRBV7-9 with TRBJ2-2; TRBD1 matches 8 bases. The CDR3 runs 15 residues. V trimming: 5 bases; J trimming: 9 bases; junction bases outside the gene matches: 11. Germline assignment: CDR1 SEHNR and CDR2 FQNEAQ (reference sequence). The CDR3 loop is CASSITGGSVRELFF. The CDR3 nucleotides read TGTGCCAGCAGCATCACAGGGGGATCAGTCCGGGAGCTGTTTTTT.

The V and J genes are TRBV5-1 and TRBJ2-3; 8 bases map to TRBD2. Germline CDR1 is SGHRS and CDR2 is YFSETQ. J was trimmed by 2 bases and V by 2 bases; bases with no gene match: 7. The CDR3 length is 16 residues. The CDR3 DNA is TGCGCCAGCAGCTTATTCGCGGGGGGCGACACAGATACGCAGTATTTT. This sequence encodes CASSLFAGGDTDTQYF.

This clonotype was seen only a few times. The genes are TRBV5-5 and TRBJ1-1; D gene uncertain. V dropped 4 bases and J dropped 4 bases, with 14 bases sitting between them. From germline, CDR1 is SGHKS and CDR2 YYEKEE (reference sequence). The CDR3 has 14 residues. The CDR3 bases are TGTGCCAGCAGCAGGCAGCCGAGCGGCACTGAAGCTTTCTTT. Protein: CASSRQPSGTEAFF.

J is TRBJ2-1 and V is TRBV9; the D gene could be TRBD1 or TRBD2 (6 bases each). The V end was cut by 3 bases, the J end by 0 bases, with 7 bases between. The CDR3 has 14 amino acids. Germline CDR1 reads SGDLS; CDR2 reads YYNGEE. The DNA of the CDR3 is TGTGCCAGCAGCGGGGGGGCCTCCTACAATGAGCAGTTCTTC. It codes for CASSGGASYNEQFF.

This clonotype appeared a few times. The V gene is TRBV7-2, the J gene TRBJ2-1, with D possibly TRBD2 on 5 matching bases. Germline V gives CDR1 SGHTA, CDR2 FQGNSA. CDR3 length: 15 residues. Trimming took off 5 bases at V and 6 bases at J, with 17 bases between the two ends. The CDR3 nucleotides read TGTGCCAGCAGCCGTGAGGGATCTAGAGGCAATGAGCAGTTCTTC. Residues: CASSREGSRGNEQFF. Supplemented by reference TRBV7-2 and TRBJ2-1, the full variable domain reads GAGVSQSPSNKVTEKGKDVELRCDPISGHTALYWYRQSLGQGLEFLIYFQGNSAPDKSGLPSDRFSAERTGGSVSTLTIQRTQQEDSAVYLCASSREGSRGNEQFFGPGTRLTVL.

The chain joins TRBV7-4 to TRBJ2-5; D call uncertain. Trimming took 5 bases from V and 4 from J, leaving 14 bases between them. The CDR3 is made up of 14 amino acids. Looked up from germline, CDR1 is SGHVT and CDR2 is SQSDAQ. The CDR3 DNA is TGTGCCAGCAGCCTCGGTCATCGCTCAGAGACCCAGTACTTC. It specifies CASSLGHRSETQYF.

This chain connects TRBV6-2 or TRBV6-3 to TRBJ1-6, with 10 bases aligning to TRBD1. The CDR3 runs to 19 residues. CDR1 is MNHEY, CDR2 SVGEGT, per germline. V gave up 0 bases and J gave up 7 bases; unmatched junction bases: 12. The CDR3 region is CASSYSITSGTGENSPLHF. The DNA of the CDR3 is TGTGCCAGCAGTTACTCGATTACTTCCGGGACAGGGGAAAATTCACCCCTCCACTTT.

This clonotype was observed a few times. V usage is TRBV9 and J usage is TRBJ2-1; no clear D gene. The CDR3 covers 13 residues. V gave up 4 bases and J gave up 6 bases, with 11 bases separating them. Germline lookup yields CDR1 SGDLS and CDR2 YYNGEE. CDR3 sequence (DNA): TGTGCCAGCAGCACGGACGGGCCCAATGAGCAGTTCTTC. This sequence encodes CASSTDGPNEQFF.

The table lists this clonotype with a few counts. The rearrangement uses TRBV4-3 and TRBJ2-5, with D perhaps matching TRBD2 (5 bases). Deletions cut 4 bases from V and 1 base from J, with 13 bases between. CDR3 length equals 15 residues. Germline V gene data show CDR1 as LGHNA and CDR2 as YSLEER. The DNA of the CDR3 is TGCGCCAGCAGCCCGAGCTCCGGGGTCCAAGAGACCCAGTACTTC. Amino acid sequence: CASSPSSGVQETQYF.

This rearrangement joins TRBV7-2 to TRBJ2-7; 7 positions match TRBD1. Looked up from germline, CDR1 is SGHTA and CDR2 is FQGNSA. This CDR3 spans 14 amino acids. J gave up 0 bases and V 3 bases, and 2 bases lay outside the gene matches. The DNA of the CDR3 is TGTGCCAGCAGCTTGAGGGACAGCTCCTACGAGCAGTACTTC. Translation: CASSLRDSSYEQYF.

This sequence joins TRBV4-1 and TRBJ2-3; D is possibly TRBD2 (5 bases). The CDR3 spans 16 residues. The V and J ends lost 1 base and 7 bases respectively, with 18 bases between them. Germline V CDR1 and CDR2: MGHRA, YSYEKL. CDR3 loop: CASSQGGEKLGNTQYF. As DNA, the CDR3 is TGCGCCAGCAGCCAAGGGGGAGAGAAGTTAGGAAATACGCAGTATTTT.